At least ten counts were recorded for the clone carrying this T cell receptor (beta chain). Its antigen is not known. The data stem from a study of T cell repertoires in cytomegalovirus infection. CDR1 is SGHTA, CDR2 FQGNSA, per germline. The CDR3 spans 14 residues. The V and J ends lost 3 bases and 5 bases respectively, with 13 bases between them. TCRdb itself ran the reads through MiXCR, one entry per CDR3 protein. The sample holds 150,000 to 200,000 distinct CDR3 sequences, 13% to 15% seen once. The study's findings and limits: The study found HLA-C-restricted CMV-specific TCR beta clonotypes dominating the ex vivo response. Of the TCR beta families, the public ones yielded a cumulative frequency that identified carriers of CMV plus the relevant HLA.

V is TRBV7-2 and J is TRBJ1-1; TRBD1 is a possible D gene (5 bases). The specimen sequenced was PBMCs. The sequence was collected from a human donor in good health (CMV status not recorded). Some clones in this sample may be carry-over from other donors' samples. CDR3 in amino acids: CASSLGGRRTEAFF. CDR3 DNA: TGTGCCAGCAGCTTGGGGGGTCGGAGAACTGAAGCTTTCTTT.